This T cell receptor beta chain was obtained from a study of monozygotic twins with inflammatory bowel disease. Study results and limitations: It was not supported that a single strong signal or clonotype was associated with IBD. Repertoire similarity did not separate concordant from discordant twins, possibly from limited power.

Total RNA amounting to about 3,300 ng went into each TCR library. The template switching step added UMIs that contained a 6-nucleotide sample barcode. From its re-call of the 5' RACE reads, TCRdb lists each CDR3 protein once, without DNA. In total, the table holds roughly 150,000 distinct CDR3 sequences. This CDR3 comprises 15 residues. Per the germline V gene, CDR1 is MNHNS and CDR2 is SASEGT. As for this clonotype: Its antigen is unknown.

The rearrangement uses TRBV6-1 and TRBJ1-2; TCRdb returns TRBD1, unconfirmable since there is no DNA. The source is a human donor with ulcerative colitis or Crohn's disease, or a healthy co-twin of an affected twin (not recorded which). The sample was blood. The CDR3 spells CASSATGGAGLGYTF.